These 27 T cell receptor beta chains came from one sample sequenced in a study of blood T cell repertoires in COVID-19. Repertoires were generated with immunoSEQ multiplex PCR, while TCRdb's copy carries only in-frame clones and drops some. The sample holds some 250,000 clones, roughly 89% seen once. The sequenced sample consisted of PBMCs or T cells enriched from blood (not recorded which). Receptors were obtained from a woman under 40 with acute COVID-19.

The chain has TRBV19 and TRBJ2-1; 9 bases are a match to TRBD1. V gave up 5 bases and J gave up 0 bases; unmatched junction bases: 5. CDR3 length: 16 residues. From germline, CDR1 is LNHDA and CDR2 SQIVND (reference sequence). CDR3 DNA: TGTGCCAGTAGTGGAGGACAGGGGAGCTCCTACAATGAGCAGTTCTTC. Its protein product is CASSGGQGSSYNEQFF. Based on the CDR3 plus reference TRBV19 and TRBJ2-1, the full variable domain is DGGITQSPKYLFRKEGQNVTLSCEQNLNHDAMYWYRQDPGQGLRLIYYSQIVNDFQKGDIAEGYSVSREKKESFPLTVTSAQKNPTAFYLCASSGGQGSSYNEQFFGPGTRLTVL.

CDR3 loop: CASSLLKERDEKLFF. CDR3 DNA: TGCGCCAGCAGCCTCTTAAAGGAGAGGGATGAAAAACTGTTTTTT. The gene calls are TRBV4-1 and TRBJ1-4; D not resolved. Trimming removed 4 bases from V and 6 bases from J, with 15 bases in between. CDR3 size: 15 residues. Germline-derived CDR1 and CDR2 are MGHRA and YSYEKL.

This clone has at least ten counts. V gene TRBV5-1 combines with J gene TRBJ2-2; D not certain. Germline V gives CDR1 SGHRS, CDR2 YFSETQ. Trimming pared 3 bases from V and 5 bases from J, leaving 11 bases between. This CDR3 has 14 residues. CDR3 in amino acids: CASSSTASTGELFF. The DNA of the CDR3 is TGCGCCAGCAGCTCAACCGCCAGTACCGGGGAGCTGTTTTTT.

V and J are TRBV7-3 and TRBJ2-1; 14 bases match TRBD2. V was pared by 5 bases and J by 7 bases, with 7 bases of the junction left unmatched. Germline V lookup: CDR1 SGHTA, CDR2 FQGTGA. The CDR3 runs to 16 residues. In DNA form, the CDR3 reads TGTGCCAGCAGCCGGACTAGCGGGGGGCTGGGTAATGAGCAGTTCTTC. Translating gives CASSRTSGGLGNEQFF.

V usage is TRBV7-2 and J usage is TRBJ1-5; D is unresolved. The CDR3 spans 14 residues. Trimming pared 4 bases from V and 4 bases from J, leaving 11 bases between. Germline V gives CDR1 SGHTA, CDR2 FQGNSA. CDR3 nucleotide sequence: TGTGCCAGCAGCTCCGCCCGGGTGAATCAGCCCCAGCATTTT. It translates to CASSSARVNQPQHF.

The chain employs TRBV29-1 and TRBJ2-3; 9 bases line up with TRBD1. V lost 6 bases and J lost 4; bases outside the gene matches: 11. This CDR3 spans 15 amino acids. Germline values: CDR1 SQVTM, CDR2 ANQGSEA. The CDR3 region has the DNA TGCAGCGTGAGGACTACAGGGGGCGTTGCAGATACGCAGTATTTT. Amino acid sequence: CSVRTTGGVADTQYF.

V and J are TRBV29-1 and TRBJ2-7; tentative D call: TRBD2 (5 bases). CDR1 and CDR2 from the germline V gene are SQVTM and ANQGSEA. CDR3 length equals 11 residues. Between the trimmed V and J ends, which lost 4 bases and 4 bases, there was a span of 8 bases. CDR3 in amino acids: CSVARGYEQYF. CDR3 nucleotide sequence: TGCAGCGTTGCGCGCGGGTACGAGCAGTACTTC.

The V call is TRBV19, the J call TRBJ2-2, with D perhaps TRBD1 (5 bases). CDR3 length: 14 residues. Trimming took 4 bases from V and 5 from J, leaving 11 bases between them. In germline, CDR1 is LNHDA, CDR2 SQIVND (reference sequence). CDR3 nucleotide sequence: TGTGCCAGTAGTACTCGCAGGGAAACCGGGGAGCTGTTTTTT. Amino acid sequence: CASSTRRETGELFF.

This sequence joins TRBV2 and TRBJ1-4; 7 bases align to TRBD1. Germline CDR1 is SNHLY and CDR2 is FYNNEI. This CDR3 region has 14 residues. J lost 8 bases, V lost 2 bases, and 5 bases had no gene match. CDR3 sequence: CASSERTGREKLFF. The CDR3 bases are TGTGCCAGCAGTGAAAGGACAGGAAGGGAAAAACTGTTTTTT.

V usage is TRBV7-8 and J usage is TRBJ2-7; 9 bases are a match to TRBD1. This CDR3 is built from 17 residues. V shed 2 bases and J 3 bases; nucleotides not matched to a gene: 11. Germline assignment: CDR1 SGHVS and CDR2 FQNEAQ. Here the CDR3 reads CASSLRRMGQGDYEQYF. In DNA, the CDR3 is TGTGCCAGCAGCTTAAGAAGAATGGGACAGGGAGACTACGAGCAGTACTTC.

The gene calls are TRBV6-5 and TRBJ1-3; D is unclear. CDR1 and CDR2 (germline): MNHEY, SVGAGI. V dropped 8 bases and J dropped 0 bases, with 5 bases sitting between them. The CDR3 contains 12 residues. The CDR3 reads CASGSSGNTIYF. Written as DNA, the CDR3 is TGTGCCAGCGGCAGCTCTGGAAACACCATATATTTT.

This clone was seen only once. The chain combines TRBV6-5 with TRBJ1-3; TRBD1 aligns across 8 bases. Germline values: CDR1 MNHEY, CDR2 SVGAGI. The CDR3 consists of 15 residues. J was trimmed by 4 bases and V by 5 bases; bases with no gene match: 7. The CDR3 coding sequence is TGTGCCAGCAGTACCGACGGGACAGGAGGAAACACCATATATTTT. This codes for CASSTDGTGGNTIYF.

This clone occurred once. The genes are TRBV5-1 and TRBJ2-6; the match to TRBD2 covers 14 bases. CDR3 size: 16 residues. Germline-derived CDR1 and CDR2 are SGHRS and YFSETQ. V dropped 4 bases and J dropped 5; count of bases not matched to a gene: 2. CDR3 sequence: CASSRTSGGRANVLTF. CDR3 coding DNA: TGCGCCAGCAGCAGGACTAGCGGGGGGCGGGCCAACGTCCTGACTTTC. The complete variable domain, with remaining parts taken from reference TRBV5-1 and TRBJ2-6, reads KAGVTQTPRYLIKTRGQQVTLSCSPISGHRSVSWYQQTPGQGLQFLFEYFSETQRNKGNFPGRFSGRQFSNSRSEMNVSTLELGDSALYLCASSRTSGGRANVLTFGAGSRLTVL.

This clone was seen a handful of times. The rearrangement joins TRBV5-1 to TRBJ2-1, with 11 nucleotides matching TRBD2. CDR3 length: 17 residues. V shed 4 bases and J 3 bases; nucleotides not matched to a gene: 9. Germline V gene sequence: CDR1 SGHRS, CDR2 YFSETQ. Here the CDR3 DNA reads TGCGCCAGCAGCAGACAACCCGGGACTAGCGGCTACAATGAGCAGTTCTTC. Residues: CASSRQPGTSGYNEQFF.

The V and J genes are TRBV6-5 and TRBJ2-5, with 10 bases identical to TRBD1. The CDR3 is made up of 15 amino acids. CDR1 and CDR2 (germline): MNHEY, SVGAGI. J was trimmed by 4 bases and V by 6 bases; bases with no gene match: 8. CDR3 region: CASSGDRGGRETQYF. The CDR3 region has the DNA TGTGCCAGCAGCGGGGACAGGGGAGGTCGAGAGACCCAGTACTTC.

CDR3 residues: CASSPYRGGGYEQYF. The CDR3 DNA reads as TGTGCCAGCAGTCCATACAGGGGTGGTGGGTACGAGCAGTACTTC. The J gene is TRBJ2-7, the V gene TRBV27, with 7 bases identical to TRBD1. The CDR3 has 15 residues. The V gene end was trimmed by 5 bases and the J gene end by 4 bases; junction bases not matched to a gene: 11. The germline CDR1 and CDR2 sequences are MNHEY and SMNVEV (reference sequence).

This chain uses TRBV7-2 with TRBJ1-6; the match to TRBD1 covers 8 bases. CDR3 length equals 13 residues. Germline assignment: CDR1 SGHTA and CDR2 FQGNSA. Trimming at V came to 1 base and at J to 14 bases, leaving 4 bases not matched to a gene. The CDR3 region has the DNA TGTGCCAGCAGCTTAGGGACAGGGCGCTCCCTCCACTTT. This codes for CASSLGTGRSLHF.

This chain connects TRBV6-4 to TRBJ2-2, with D possibly TRBD2 on 6 matching bases. The CDR3 consists of 15 residues. V was clipped by 6 bases and J by 3 bases, with 14 bases between them. Germline V gives CDR1 MRHNA, CDR2 SNTAGT. In nucleotides, the CDR3 is TGTGCCAGCAGACCCTCGGGGGATTACACCGGGGAGCTGTTTTTT. Protein product: CASRPSGDYTGELFF.

This clone was seen only once. The rearrangement uses TRBV11-3 and TRBJ1-1; D might be TRBD1 (6 bases). V lost 5 bases and J 5 bases, leaving 15 bases between the germline ends. There are 14 residues in the CDR3. Germline V gives CDR1 SGHNT, CDR2 YENEEA. The CDR3 sequence is CASSERGWETEAFF. For the CDR3, the DNA is TGTGCCAGCAGCGAAAGGGGGTGGGAGACTGAAGCTTTCTTT.

This chain joins TRBV21-1 and TRBJ1-5; TRBD1 is taken as the D call from the table, unchecked against the DNA. TRBV21-1 represents a pseudogene. The CDR3 runs 16 residues. DNA of the CDR3: TGTGCCAGCAGCAATGGATCGGACAGGGAGGAGCAGCCCCAGCATTTT. It translates to CASSNGSDREEQPQHF.

The chain links TRBV29-1 to TRBJ2-3, with 14 nucleotides matching TRBD2. The ends lost 8 bases at V and 11 bases at J; junction bases unmatched: 15. Germline CDR1 is SQVTM and CDR2 is ANQGSEA. The CDR3 is 15 amino acids. Here the CDR3 DNA reads TGCAGCACCCCGGGACTAGCGGGGGAATCTCTCGGGCAGTATTTT. This gives the protein CSTPGLAGESLGQYF.

The rearrangement uses TRBV9 and TRBJ1-2; 7 nucleotides align to TRBD1. Germline V CDR1 and CDR2: SGDLS, YYNGEE. After removal of 3 bases from V and 8 bases from J, the junction contained 16 bases not matched to a gene. This CDR3 is 16 amino acids long. This chain's CDR3 is CASSGSTGATRAGYTF. CDR3 in DNA: TGTGCCAGCAGCGGAAGTACAGGGGCCACCCGTGCGGGCTACACCTTC.

The CDR3, as DNA: TGTGCCTGCCCGGACTTGGCGAGTGCCTCCTATAATTCACCCCTCCACTTT. As protein: CACPDLASASYNSPLHF. The chain couples TRBV30 to TRBJ1-6; no firm D call. The ends were cut back, 6 bases at V and 0 bases at J, with 18 bases in the middle. CDR3 length: 17 amino acids. The germline gives CDR1 GTSNPN, CDR2 SVGIG (reference sequence).

This chain uses TRBV4-1 with TRBJ1-3; possible D gene TRBD1, 6 bases. CDR1 is MGHRA, CDR2 YSYEKL, per germline. The CDR3 totals 15 residues. The ends were cut back, 3 bases at V and 2 bases at J, with 11 bases in the middle. The chain's CDR3 is CASSHITGTGNTIYF. The CDR3 nucleotides read TGCGCCAGCAGCCACATAACAGGGACTGGAAACACCATATATTTT.

The V and J genes are TRBV6-5 and TRBJ1-1, with 9 bases lining up with TRBD1. V trimming: 5 bases; J trimming: 7 bases; junction bases outside the gene matches: 11. From germline, CDR1 is MNHEY and CDR2 SVGAGI. The CDR3 is 15 amino acids. The CDR3 DNA reads TGTGCCAGCAGTCCCCAGGACAGGGGACGTAATGAAGCTTTCTTT. Its translation: CASSPQDRGRNEAFF.

V and J are TRBV6-4 and TRBJ2-1; D might be TRBD2 (5 bases). Trimming removed 2 bases from V and 2 bases from J, with 13 bases in between. The CDR3 is made up of 16 amino acids. Germline V gene data show CDR1 as MRHNA and CDR2 as SNTAGT. The CDR3 here is CASSDLPRGPYNEQFF. The CDR3 nucleotides are TGTGCCAGCAGTGACCTCCCCCGGGGTCCCTACAATGAGCAGTTCTTC.

The chain uses TRBV6-4 and TRBJ1-1; tentative D call: TRBD1 (5 bases). Deletions cut 4 bases from V and 3 bases from J, with 12 bases between. CDR3 length equals 14 residues. Germline assignment: CDR1 MRHNA and CDR2 SNTAGT. The CDR3 protein is CASSARGGDTEAFF. Written as DNA, the CDR3 is TGTGCCAGCAGTGCCCGGGGAGGGGACACTGAAGCTTTCTTT.